This TCR beta chain is drawn from a study of shared clonotypes between healthy human individuals. An assay was performed, and its level was deep. Clones were read by immunoSEQ multiplex PCR, and TCRdb kept only the in-frame ones, dropping some. Of roughly 1 million clones in the sample, around three quarters were seen once. This CDR3 has 17 residues. Germline CDR1 reads MDHEN; CDR2 reads SYDVKM. Losses at the gene ends were 5 bases for V and 0 bases for J; bases not matched to a gene: 9. Sequenced material: memory CD4+ T cells from PBMCs. The subset: CD45RA-negative fraction. The receptor was isolated from a man aged 18-30 years in good health. Some clones in this sample may be carry-over from other donors' samples. The chain carries TRBV28 and TRBJ2-7, with 11 bases aligning to TRBD2. The CDR3 reads CASSPLSSGRFSYEQYF. DNA of the CDR3: TGTGCCAGCAGTCCGCTCTCTAGCGGGAGGTTCTCCTACGAGCAGTACTTC.